This T cell receptor (beta chain) was captured in a study of radiation and T cells in renal cell carcinoma. CDR3 length: 17 residues. CDR1 and CDR2 from the germline V gene are SGDLS and YYNGEE. V was cut by 0 bases and J by 0 bases, with 13 bases left in between. TCRdb's copy holds only in-frame clones and misses some; the assay was immunoSEQ multiplex PCR. The profile covers some 150,000 clones, with approximately 86% appearing a single time and less than 20% taken by the ten largest. Time point given: blood 4 weeks post-SBRT, at nephrectomy. Treatment meaning: 15 Gy SBRT to primary tumor, nephrectomy 4 weeks later. Radiation-treated patients gave blood at baseline, week 2 and week 4.

The sample was blood, taken from a patient whose treatment included radiotherapy and nephrectomy. The source of this sequence is a woman aged 45-60 years with renal cell carcinoma. The genes are TRBV9 and TRBJ1-3; D call uncertain. CDR3 loop: CASSVANQPISGNTIYF. CDR3 coding DNA: TGTGCCAGCAGCGTAGCTAATCAACCGATCTCTGGAAACACCATATATTTT.